The clone carrying this T cell receptor (beta chain) was observed a single time. Original handling: Amplifying reference gene primers gave estimates of nucleated cell counts. The assay was immunoSEQ multiplex PCR, and TCRdb's table has in-frame clones only and misses some. D and trimming come from the DNA, and the V and J calls and clone size come from that table. The table shows approximately 140,000 clones, with about 88% occurring only once. Germline V CDR1 and CDR2: SGHRS, YFSETQ. The CDR3 covers 14 residues. Trimming cost V 0 bases and J 0 bases, with 6 bases left between them. This specimen belongs to a study of blood T cell repertoires in COVID-19.

Sequenced material: peripheral blood. The chain employs TRBV5-1 and TRBJ1-2; D uncertain. This receptor was identified in a human donor with COVID-19, enrolled during active disease. The donor label of this sample is uncertain. The CDR3: CASSLDTTNYGYTF. The CDR3 DNA sequence: TGCGCCAGCAGCTTGGACACAACTAACTATGGCTACACCTTC.